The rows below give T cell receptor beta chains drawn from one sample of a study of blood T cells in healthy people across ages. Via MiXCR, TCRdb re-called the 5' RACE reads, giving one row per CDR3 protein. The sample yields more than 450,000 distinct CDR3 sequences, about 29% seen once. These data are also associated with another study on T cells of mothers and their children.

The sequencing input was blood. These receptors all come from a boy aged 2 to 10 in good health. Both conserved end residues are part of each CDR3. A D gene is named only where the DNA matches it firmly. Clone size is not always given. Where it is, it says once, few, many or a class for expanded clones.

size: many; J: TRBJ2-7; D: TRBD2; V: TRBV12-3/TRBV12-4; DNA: TGTGCCAGCAGTCCAACACAGGGGGCACGCACGGGACTAGCGGGAGCCTACGAGCAGTACTTC; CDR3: CASSPTQGARTGLAGAYEQYF
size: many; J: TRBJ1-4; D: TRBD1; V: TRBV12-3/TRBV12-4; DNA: TGTGCCAGCTCGAGACAGGGAACTAATGAAAAACTGTTTTTT; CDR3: CASSRQGTNEKLFF
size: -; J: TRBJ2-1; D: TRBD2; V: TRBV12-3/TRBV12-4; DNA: TGTGCCAGCAGTCTAGAGGGACTACGCCCCAATGAGCAGTTCTTC; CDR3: CASSLEGLRPNEQFF
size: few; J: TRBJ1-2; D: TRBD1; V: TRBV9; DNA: TGTGCCAGCAGCGGGGGACAGGGATACTATGGCTACACCTTC; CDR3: CASSGGQGYYGYTF
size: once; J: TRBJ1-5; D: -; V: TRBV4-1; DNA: TGCGCCAGCAGCCAAGGGGGGACATTCAGCAGTCAGCCCCAGCATTTT; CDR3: CASSQGGTFSSQPQHF
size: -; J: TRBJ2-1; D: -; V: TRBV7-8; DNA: TGTGCCAGCAGCATTCTAGCGCACGGTTACAATGAGCAGTTCTTC; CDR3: CASSILAHGYNEQFF
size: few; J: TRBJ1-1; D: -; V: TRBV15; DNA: TGTGCCACCAGCAGCCAGGGCCCGAACACTGAAACTTTCTTT; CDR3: CATSSQGPNTETFF
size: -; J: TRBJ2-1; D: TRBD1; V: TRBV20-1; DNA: TGCAGTGCTCCCGGGACAGGGGGTTATGATGAGCAGTTCTTC; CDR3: CSAPGTGGYDEQFF
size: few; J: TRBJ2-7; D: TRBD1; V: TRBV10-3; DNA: TGTGCCATCCCCGGACAGGGAGAGGACGAGCAGTACTTC; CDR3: CAIPGQGEDEQYF
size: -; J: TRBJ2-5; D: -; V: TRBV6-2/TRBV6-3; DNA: TGTGCCAGCAGTTACTATAGGGGAGAGACCCAGTACTTC; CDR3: CASSYYRGETQYF
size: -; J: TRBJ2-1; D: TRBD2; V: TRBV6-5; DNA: TGTGCCAGCAGTTATGGCTCAGCGGGGCTATTCAATGAGCAGTTCTTC; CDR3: CASSYGSAGLFNEQFF
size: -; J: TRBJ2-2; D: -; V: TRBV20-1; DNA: TGCAGTGCTAGAGGGGCCTTAGGGAGCGGGGAGCTGTTTTTT; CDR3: CSARGALGSGELFF
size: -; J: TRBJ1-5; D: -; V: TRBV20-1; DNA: TGCAGTGCCATCGACTCATTAAGCAATCAGCCCCAGCATTTT; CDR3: CSAIDSLSNQPQHF
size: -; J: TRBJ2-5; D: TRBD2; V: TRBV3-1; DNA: TGTGCCAGCAGCCCCAGTAGCGGGGAACCCCAGTACTTC; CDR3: CASSPSSGEPQYF
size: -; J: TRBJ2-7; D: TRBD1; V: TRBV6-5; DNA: TGTGCCAGCAGTCCCGGAGGGGACAGGGTATCGAGCTTC; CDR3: CASSPGGDRVSSF
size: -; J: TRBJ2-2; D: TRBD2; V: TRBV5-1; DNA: TGCGCCAGCAGCTTAAAAGGGCTAGCGGGAGTTGGAACCGGGGAGCTGTTTTTT; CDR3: CASSLKGLAGVGTGELFF
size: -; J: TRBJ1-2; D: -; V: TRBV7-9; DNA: TGTGCCAGCAACCGGGGGACCACATATGGCTACACCTTC; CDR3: CASNRGTTYGYTF